This T cell receptor beta chain appears in the sequencing data of a study of blood T cell repertoires in COVID-19. In the study overall: From the United States, Italy and Spain came samples of acute and convalescent COVID-19. From T cells, B-cell-depleted T cells, or PBMCs came the material, which was cDNA or gDNA.

V lost 2 bases and J 6 bases, leaving 14 bases between the germline ends. The germline CDR1 and CDR2 sequences are MDHEN and SYDVKM. The CDR3 has 15 amino acids. As originally analysed: Counts of nucleated cells, estimated from reference gene primer amplification, were obtained. Assay used: immunoSEQ multiplex PCR; TCRdb lists only in-frame clones, some missing. That table supplies the V and J calls and clone size; D and trimming were determined from the DNA. The sample lists about 330,000 clones, roughly 86% occurring once. Sequences were obtained from peripheral blood. This chain links TRBV28 with TRBJ2-1, with D possibly matching TRBD2 (5 bases). This TCR derives from a woman in her forties or fifties with acute or convalescent COVID-19. CDR3 bases: TGTGCCAGCAGTTTAGTAATCGGACTCGGCAATGAGCAGTTCTTC. As protein: CASSLVIGLGNEQFF.